This T cell receptor (beta chain) was identified during a study of blood T cells in healthy people across ages. Notes on this clonotype: The target antigen is unknown.

The donors, all healthy, were Caucasians living in Russia, aged roughly 6 to 100. CDR1 DFQATT and CDR2 SNEGSKA come from the germline V gene (reference sequence). The CDR3 length is 11 residues. Study results and limitations: Per million T cells, the diversity of TCR beta decreased roughly linearly as age advanced.

The authors ran a second PCR of roughly 7 to 11 cycles using a sample-barcoded 5' primer and a J-beta primer mix. TCRdb fed the 5' RACE reads into MiXCR, producing one record per CDR3 protein. The data show about 800,000 distinct CDR3 sequences, more than 20% seen once. These data were also filed under a second study, of T cells of mothers and their children. That work adds: Material was donated by three healthy Caucasian mothers and their six children. Reads recorded for TCR beta CDR3 numbered over 10 million per mother and some 2.7 million per child.

This receptor was identified in a boy under 18 in good health. The sample comprised blood. V gene TRBV20-1 combines with J gene TRBJ2-7; the D is unclear. The end of the DNA is better explained by TRBJ2-1, so the J call may be wrong. The chain's CDR3 is CSARVGREQFF. In DNA, the CDR3 is TGCAGTGCTAGAGTCGGTCGTGAGCAGTTCTTC.